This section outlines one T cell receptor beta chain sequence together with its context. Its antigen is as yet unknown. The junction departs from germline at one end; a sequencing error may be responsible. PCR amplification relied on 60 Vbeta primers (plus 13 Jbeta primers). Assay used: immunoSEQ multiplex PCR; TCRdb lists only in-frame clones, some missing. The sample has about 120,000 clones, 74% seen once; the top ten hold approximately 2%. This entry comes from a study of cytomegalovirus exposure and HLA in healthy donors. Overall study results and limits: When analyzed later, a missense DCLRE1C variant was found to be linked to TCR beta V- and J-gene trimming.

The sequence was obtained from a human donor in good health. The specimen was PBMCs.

DNA of the CDR3: TGTGCCAGCAGTAGGACATTGGAAAAACCGTTTTTT. Protein product: CASSRTLEKPFF. The genes are TRBV6-1 and TRBJ1-4; D possibly corresponds to TRBD1 (5 bases). CDR3 length: 12 residues. Germline V lookup: CDR1 MNHNS, CDR2 SASEGT.